Listed below are T cell receptor beta chains from one sample, sequenced in a study of shared clonotypes between healthy human individuals. The data were produced by immunoSEQ multiplex PCR, yet TCRdb's version contains in-frame clones alone and is incomplete. There are about 2.5 million clones in the sample; less than 95% occur only once, and 0.37% lies in the top ten. Sequencing was done on a sample of naive CD4+ T cells from PBMCs. Receptors were obtained from a man aged 18 to 35 in good health. Some clones in this sample may be carry-over from other donors' samples. Each CDR3 is given with its conserved first and last residue. Each record gives: clone size, V gene, J gene, CDR3 length, D gene, CDR3 DNA, CDR3 protein. D genes are given only for firm matches. Only some rows state a clone size, as once, few, many or a class for expanded clones.

>NA|TRBV6-1|TRBJ2-7|14|NA
TGTGCCAGCAAGGGGACAAGGAGCTCCTACGAGCAGTACTTC
CASKGTRSSYEQYF
>NA|TRBV19|TRBJ2-1|15|NA
TGTGCCAGTTCCCCCGGAGTTCCCCGGTACAATGAGCAGTTCTTC
CASSPGVPRYNEQFF
>once|TRBV7-2|TRBJ2-7|13|TRBD2
TGTGCCAGCGGCGGACTAGCGGGAGGCGAGCAGTACTTC
CASGGLAGGEQYF
>NA|TRBV4-2|TRBJ2-1|20|TRBD2
TGTGCCAGCAGCCAAGAACCGGGGGCGAGCGGGAGGGCCCTTTACAATGAGCAGTTCTTC
CASSQEPGASGRALYNEQFF
>few|TRBV18|TRBJ1-4|14|TRBD1
TGTGCCAGCTCACCGGGACAGACTAATGAAAAACTGTTTTTT
CASSPGQTNEKLFF
>NA|TRBV2|TRBJ1-1|14|TRBD1
TGTGCCAGCAGTGTCGGACAGGAATACACTGAAGCTTTCTTT
CASSVGQEYTEAFF
>NA|TRBV5-4|TRBJ2-1|14|NA
TGTGCCAGCAGCCTACAGGGTTCCTACAATGAGCAGTTCTTC
CASSLQGSYNEQFF
>NA|TRBV6-5|TRBJ1-2|14|NA
TGTGCCAGCAGCTCCCCGGGACGGTCGTATGGCTACACCTTC
CASSSPGRSYGYTF
>NA|TRBV7-8|TRBJ2-7|14|NA
TGTGCCAGCAGCCCCACCTACTGGGGACACCTCTCTACATTC
CASSPTYWGHLSTF
>NA|TRBV5-1|TRBJ2-3|15|NA
TGCGCCAGCAGCTTGGAAGGTTCTAGCACAGATACGCAGTATTTT
CASSLEGSSTDTQYF
>once|TRBV7-2|TRBJ2-5|15|TRBD1
TGTGCCAGCAGCTTAGGAAGGGGGCTCCAAGAGACCCAGTACTTC
CASSLGRGLQETQYF
>NA|TRBV6-1|TRBJ2-5|13|NA
TGTGCCAGCATTACAGGGCTTGCGGAGACCCAGTACTTC
CASITGLAETQYF
>NA|TRBV28|TRBJ2-1|12|NA
TGTGCCAGCAGGGCTTCCTACAATGAGCAGTTCTTC
CASRASYNEQFF
>NA|TRBV22-1|TRBJ1-2|16|NA
TGTCCTGGGAGCCCCAACCCAGGCAGGGTGAGGTATGGCTACACCTTC
CPGSPNPGRVRYGYTF
>NA|TRBV28|TRBJ1-3|16|NA
TGTGCCAGCAGTCGTCCCGAACAGGGATCAGGAAACACCATATATTTT
CASSRPEQGSGNTIYF
>NA|TRBV10-2|TRBJ2-3|18|NA
TGCGCCAGCAGTGAGGGAAAGTACGCCGGGACTAGCACAGATACGCAGTATTTT
CASSEGKYAGTSTDTQYF
>once|TRBV5-8|TRBJ1-1|14|TRBD1
TGTGCCAGCAGCCACCGACAGGGAAGGGTTGAAGCTTTCTTT
CASSHRQGRVEAFF
>NA|TRBV7-9|TRBJ1-2|16|NA
TGTGCCAGCAGCTTAGGCGGGCCGGCGGAGGGAGGTGGCTACACCTTC
CASSLGGPAEGGGYTF
>NA|TRBV28|TRBJ2-1|14|TRBD1
TGTGCCAGCAGCCCGGGACAGCCCTACAATGAGCAGTTCTTC
CASSPGQPYNEQFF
>NA|TRBV28|TRBJ1-1|15|TRBD1
TGTGCCAGCAGTTTAATAGGGGGCGTACACACTGAAGCTTTCTTT
CASSLIGGVHTEAFF
>NA|TRBV7-2|TRBJ1-2|14|NA
TGTGCCAGCAGCTTAGCGTCGCAGGACTATGGCTACACCTTC
CASSLASQDYGYTF
>NA|TRBV15|TRBJ2-3|14|NA
TGTGCCACCAGCAGACAGGGGAGCACAGATACGCAGTATTTT
CATSRQGSTDTQYF
>NA|TRBV7-2|TRBJ1-2|15|NA
TGTGCCAGCAGCTTAGCAGTTCTAGCTAACTATGGCTACACCTTC
CASSLAVLANYGYTF
>NA|TRBV7-9|TRBJ2-2|17|NA
TGTGCCAGCAGCTTAATCGTAGTGGCAGCGAACACCGGGGAGCTGTTTTTT
CASSLIVVAANTGELFF
>NA|TRBV28|TRBJ2-3|14|TRBD2
TGTGCCAGCAGAACTAGCGGGATCACAGATACGCAGTATTTT
CASRTSGITDTQYF
>NA|TRBV2|TRBJ2-3|14|TRBD2
TGTGCCAGCAGTTATAGCGGGAGCACAGATACGCAGTATTTT
CASSYSGSTDTQYF
>NA|TRBV21-1|TRBJ2-7|17|NA
TGTGCCAGCAGCAAAGCGCTTTCAGGGGGCTTCTCCGGCGAGCAGTACTTC
CASSKALSGGFSGEQYF
>NA|TRBV30|TRBJ2-7|13|NA
TGTGCCTGGAGTAACGGACAGCTATACGAGCAGTACTTC
CAWSNGQLYEQYF
>NA|TRBV28|TRBJ2-4|14|NA
TGTGCCAGCAGTTTTATTATAGCCAAAAACATTCAGTACTTC
CASSFIIAKNIQYF
>NA|TRBV29-1|TRBJ2-2|13|NA
TGCAGCGTCGGGACCCGATTAACCGGGGAGCTGTTTTTT
CSVGTRLTGELFF
>NA|TRBV28|TRBJ2-7|14|NA
TGTGCCAGCAGGACAGTCCGGGGTTCCTACGAGCAGTACTTC
CASRTVRGSYEQYF
>NA|TRBV18|TRBJ2-7|14|NA
TGTGCCAGCTCACCACCGGGGGGGCCCTACGAGCAGTACTTC
CASSPPGGPYEQYF
>NA|TRBV6-5|TRBJ1-1|15|TRBD1
TGTGCCAGCAGTTACGGACAGGGGTGGCTCACTGAAGCTTTCTTT
CASSYGQGWLTEAFF
>NA|TRBV15|TRBJ2-1|17|TRBD2
TGTGCCACCAGCAGTCCGCTAAGCGGGACCATTGTGAATGAGCAGTTCTTC
CATSSPLSGTIVNEQFF
>NA|TRBV28|TRBJ1-3|16|NA
TGTGCCAGCAGTTTACTGTCGGACTCCTCTGGAAACACCATATATTTT
CASSLLSDSSGNTIYF
>NA|TRBV2|TRBJ1-5|15|NA
TGTGCCAGCAGTGAGGAGGGGTATAGCAATCAGCCCCAGCATTTT
CASSEEGYSNQPQHF
>NA|TRBV5-1|TRBJ2-3|13|NA
TGCGCCAGCAGCGAGGGAAGGGCAGATACGCAGTATTTT
CASSEGRADTQYF
>once|TRBV11-2|TRBJ2-1|13|NA
TGTGCCAGCAGCTTATTAGCGGTAAATGAGCAGTTCTTC
CASSLLAVNEQFF
>NA|TRBV9|TRBJ2-7|17|TRBD2
TGTGCCAGCAGCGTAACGGCCGGCGGGAGATCCCCATACGAGCAGTACTTC
CASSVTAGGRSPYEQYF
>NA|TRBV28|TRBJ1-5|16|TRBD1
TGTGCCACCAGAAACTGGGACAGGGGTAGCAATCAGCCCCAGCATTTT
CATRNWDRGSNQPQHF
>NA|TRBV2|TRBJ1-2|12|TRBD1
TGTGCCAGCTCCGGACAGGCGTGGGGCTACACCTTC
CASSGQAWGYTF